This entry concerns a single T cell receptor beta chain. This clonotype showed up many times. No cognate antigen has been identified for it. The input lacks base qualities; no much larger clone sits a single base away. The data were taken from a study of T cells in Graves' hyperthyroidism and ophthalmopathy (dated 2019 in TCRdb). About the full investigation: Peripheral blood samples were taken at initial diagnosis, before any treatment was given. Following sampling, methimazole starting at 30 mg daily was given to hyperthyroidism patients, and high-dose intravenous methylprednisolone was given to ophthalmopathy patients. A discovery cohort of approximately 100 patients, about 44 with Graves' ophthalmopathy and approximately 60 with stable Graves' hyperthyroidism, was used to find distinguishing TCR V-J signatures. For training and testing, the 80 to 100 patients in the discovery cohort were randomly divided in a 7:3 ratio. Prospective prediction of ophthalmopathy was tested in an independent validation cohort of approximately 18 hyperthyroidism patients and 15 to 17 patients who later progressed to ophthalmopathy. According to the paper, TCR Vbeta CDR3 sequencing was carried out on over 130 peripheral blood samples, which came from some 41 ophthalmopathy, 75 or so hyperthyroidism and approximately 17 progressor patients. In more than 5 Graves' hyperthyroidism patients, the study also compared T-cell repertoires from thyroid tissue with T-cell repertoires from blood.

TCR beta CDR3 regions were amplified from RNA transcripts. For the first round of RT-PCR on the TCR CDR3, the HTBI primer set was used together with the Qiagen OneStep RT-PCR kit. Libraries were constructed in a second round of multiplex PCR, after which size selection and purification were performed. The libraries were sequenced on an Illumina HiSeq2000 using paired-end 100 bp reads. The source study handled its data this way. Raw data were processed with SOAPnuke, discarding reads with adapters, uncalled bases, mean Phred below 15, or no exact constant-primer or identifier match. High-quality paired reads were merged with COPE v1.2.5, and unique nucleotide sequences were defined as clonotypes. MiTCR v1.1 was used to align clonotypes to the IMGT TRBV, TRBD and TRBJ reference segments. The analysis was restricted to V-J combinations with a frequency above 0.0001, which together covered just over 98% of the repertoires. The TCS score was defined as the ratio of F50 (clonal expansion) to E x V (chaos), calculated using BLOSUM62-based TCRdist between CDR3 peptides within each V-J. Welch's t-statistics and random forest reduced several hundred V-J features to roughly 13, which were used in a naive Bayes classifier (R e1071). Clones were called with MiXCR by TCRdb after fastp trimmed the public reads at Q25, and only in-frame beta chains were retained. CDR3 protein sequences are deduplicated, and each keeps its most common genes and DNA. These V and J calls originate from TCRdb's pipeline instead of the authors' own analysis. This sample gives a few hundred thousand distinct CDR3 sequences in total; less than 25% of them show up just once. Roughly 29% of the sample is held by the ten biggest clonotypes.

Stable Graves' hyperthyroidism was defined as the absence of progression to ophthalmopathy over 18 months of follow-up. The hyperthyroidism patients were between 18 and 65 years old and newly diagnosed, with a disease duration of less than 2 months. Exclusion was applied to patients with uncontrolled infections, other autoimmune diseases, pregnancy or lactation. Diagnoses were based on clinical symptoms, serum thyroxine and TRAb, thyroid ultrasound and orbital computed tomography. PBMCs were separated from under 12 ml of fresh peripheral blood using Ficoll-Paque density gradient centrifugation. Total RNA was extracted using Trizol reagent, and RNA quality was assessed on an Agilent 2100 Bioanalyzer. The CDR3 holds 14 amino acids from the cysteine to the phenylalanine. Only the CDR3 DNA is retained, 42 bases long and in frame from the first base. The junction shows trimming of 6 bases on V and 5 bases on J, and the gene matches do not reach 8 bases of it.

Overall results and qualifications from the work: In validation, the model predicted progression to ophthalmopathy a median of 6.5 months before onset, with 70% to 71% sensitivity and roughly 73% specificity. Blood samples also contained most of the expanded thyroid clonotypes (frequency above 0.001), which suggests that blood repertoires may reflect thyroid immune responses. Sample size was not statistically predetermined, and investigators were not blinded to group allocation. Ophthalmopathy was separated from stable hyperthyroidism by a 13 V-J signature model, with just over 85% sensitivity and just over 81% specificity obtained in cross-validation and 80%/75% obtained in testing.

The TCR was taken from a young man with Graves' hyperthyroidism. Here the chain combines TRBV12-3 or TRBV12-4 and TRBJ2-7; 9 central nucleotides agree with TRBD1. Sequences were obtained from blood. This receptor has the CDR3 CASRPPGQGNEQYF. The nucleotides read TGTGCCAGCAGGCCACCGGGACAGGGTAACGAGCAGTACTTC.